Below, one T cell receptor beta chain is given with its context. These data originate in a study of T cell responses to AZD1222 COVID-19 vaccine. The CDR3 runs 14 residues. V was cut by 4 bases and J by 5 bases, with 10 bases left in between. The germline CDR1 and CDR2 sequences are KGHDR and SFDVKD. Data came from immunoSEQ multiplex PCR; TCRdb stores just in-frame clones and leaves some out. The sample yields about 97,000 clones, roughly 89% seen once. The sample in question was peripheral blood, obtained on day 0 of AZD1222 vaccination. This receptor was taken from an adult in good health. The rearrangement uses TRBV24-1 and TRBJ2-2, with TRBD1 as a possible D gene (6 bases). This CDR3 reads CATSDLTGTGELFF. The CDR3 coding sequence is TGTGCCACCAGTGACCTTACAGGGACCGGGGAGCTGTTTTTT.